The T cell receptor beta chain described here comes from a study of beta chain features in type 1 diabetes. This CDR3 spans 15 amino acids. Trimming shortened V by 4 bases and J by 8 bases, and 20 bases separated the two germline ends. The germline V gene encodes CDR1 SEHNR and CDR2 FQNEAQ (reference sequence). One heparinised blood draw averaging around 0.12 L was given by each donor. Sorting produced populations that all topped 95% purity. Reverse transcription of all isolated RNA meant that expressed TCRB transcripts were sequenced. TCRdb's table, derived via immunoSEQ multiplex PCR, lists solely in-frame clones and lacks some. The sample has more than 350,000 clones, over 9.5% seen once. Concerning this clone: What it binds is unknown.

Study-level points and caveats: The VDJ junctions of type 1 diabetes patients carried fewer insertions and more deletions. Unsettled here was the matter of whether HLA type influences TCRB rearrangement.

The sequence derives from a woman aged 18-30 years in good health. Material: naive CD4+ T cells from blood. The chain has TRBV7-9 and TRBJ1-2; D is perhaps TRBD1 (5 bases). The DNA for the CDR3 is TGTGCCAGCAGCTCGGGACGGGCCAGAGATTTGGGCTACACCTTC. Translated: CASSSGRARDLGYTF. Variable domain in full (rest from reference TRBV7-9 and TRBJ1-2): DTGVSQNPRHKITKRGQNVTFRCDPISEHNRLYWYRQTLGQGPEFLTYFQNEAQLEKSRLLSDRFSAERPKGSFSTLEIQRTEQGDSAMYLCASSSGRARDLGYTFGSGTRLTVV.